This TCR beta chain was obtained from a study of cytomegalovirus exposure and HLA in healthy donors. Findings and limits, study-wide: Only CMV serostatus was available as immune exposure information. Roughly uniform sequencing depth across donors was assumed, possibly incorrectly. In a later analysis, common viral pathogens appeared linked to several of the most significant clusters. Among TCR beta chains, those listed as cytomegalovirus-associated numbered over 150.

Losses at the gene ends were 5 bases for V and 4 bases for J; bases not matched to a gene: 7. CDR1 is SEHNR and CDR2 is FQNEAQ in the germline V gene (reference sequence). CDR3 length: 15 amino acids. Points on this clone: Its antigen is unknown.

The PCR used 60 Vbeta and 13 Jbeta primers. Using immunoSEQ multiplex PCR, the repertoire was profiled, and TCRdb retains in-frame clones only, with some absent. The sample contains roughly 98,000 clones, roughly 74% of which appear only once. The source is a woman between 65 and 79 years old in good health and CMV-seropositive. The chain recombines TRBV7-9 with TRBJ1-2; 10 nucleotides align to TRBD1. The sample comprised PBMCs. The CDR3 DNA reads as TGTGCCAGCAGCCCGGACAGGGGGATCAGCTATGGCTACACCTTC. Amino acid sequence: CASSPDRGISYGYTF.